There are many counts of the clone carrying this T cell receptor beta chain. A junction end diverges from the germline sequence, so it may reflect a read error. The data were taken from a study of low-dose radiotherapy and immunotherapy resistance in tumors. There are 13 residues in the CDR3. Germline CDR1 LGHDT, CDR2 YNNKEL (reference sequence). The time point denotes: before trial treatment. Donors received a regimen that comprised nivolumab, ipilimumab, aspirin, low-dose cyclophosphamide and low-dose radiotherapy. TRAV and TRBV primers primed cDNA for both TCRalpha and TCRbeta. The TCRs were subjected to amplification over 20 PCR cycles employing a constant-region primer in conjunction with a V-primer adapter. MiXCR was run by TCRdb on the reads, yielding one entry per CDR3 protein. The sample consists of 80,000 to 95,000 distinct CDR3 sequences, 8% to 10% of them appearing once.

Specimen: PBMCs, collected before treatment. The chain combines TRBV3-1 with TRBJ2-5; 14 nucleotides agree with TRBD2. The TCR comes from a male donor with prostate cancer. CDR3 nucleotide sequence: TGTGCCAGCAGCCAAGTAGGGACTAGCGGGAGTGAATTT. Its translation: CASSQVGTSGSEF.